These 28 T cell receptor beta chains came from one sample sequenced in a study of shared clonotypes between healthy human individuals. Data came from immunoSEQ multiplex PCR; TCRdb stores just in-frame clones and leaves some out. The table records approximately 1,500,000 clones, roughly 95% of them present only once. The specimen sequenced was naive CD4+ T cells sorted from blood. Indicated subset: CD45RA+ positively selected. These receptors all come from a man aged 25-45 years in good health.

As to this clone: Other DNA sequences in this sample translate to the same CDR3. The chain uses TRBV5-1 and TRBJ2-7, with 13 bases identical to TRBD2. This CDR3 has 15 amino acids. CDR1 and CDR2 (germline): SGHRS, YFSETQ. J gave up 6 bases and V 3 bases, and 6 bases lay outside the gene matches. In DNA form, the CDR3 reads TGCGCCAGCAGCTCTGGACTAGCGGGAGTACCCGAGCAGTACTTC. It yields the protein CASSSGLAGVPEQYF.

This chain joins TRBV2 and TRBJ1-5, with D maybe TRBD1 (5 bases). CDR1 and CDR2 from the germline V gene are SNHLY and FYNNEI. Trimming shortened V by 11 bases and J by 7 bases, and 21 bases separated the two germline ends. The CDR3 runs to 14 residues. DNA of the CDR3: TGTGCCGCGGGCCGGGAAAATCGGGGCCAGCCCCAGCATTTT. Amino acid sequence: CAAGRENRGQPQHF.

This clone was seen a few times. The same CDR3 arises from other DNA sequences in this sample as well. V and J are TRBV6-5 and TRBJ2-7; perhaps TRBD1 as D (6 bases). Germline lookup yields CDR1 MNHEY and CDR2 SVGAGI. This CDR3 has 15 amino acids. V lost 0 bases to trimming and J lost 0 bases, with 9 bases between them. The CDR3 bases are TGTGCCAGCAGTTACTCTTGGACAGCCTCCTACGAGCAGTACTTC. Translation gives CASSYSWTASYEQYF.

The rearrangement joins TRBV6-6 to TRBJ1-4; no definite D call. V lost 0 bases to trimming and J lost 1 base, with 6 bases between them. The CDR3 spans 15 residues. In germline, CDR1 is MNHNY, CDR2 SVGAGI (reference sequence). CDR3 nucleotide sequence: TGTGCCAGCAGTTACTCCGCGGGAACTAATGAAAAACTGTTTTTT. Amino acid sequence: CASSYSAGTNEKLFF.

The gene calls are TRBV5-1 and TRBJ1-1; 9 bases line up with TRBD1. After removal of 5 bases from V and 1 base from J, the junction contained 9 bases not matched to a gene. The germline gives CDR1 SGHRS, CDR2 YFSETQ. This CDR3 has 16 residues. For the CDR3, the DNA is TGCGCCAGCAGATATGAAACAGGGGGCCCGAACACTGAAGCTTTCTTT. Translated: CASRYETGGPNTEAFF.

This sequence joins TRBV5-1 and TRBJ1-2; unclear D gene. CDR1 is SGHRS, CDR2 YFSETQ, per germline. Trimming shortened V by 3 bases and J by 4 bases, and 16 bases separated the two germline ends. The CDR3 is 15 residues long. The CDR3 loop is CASSSRPTESYGYTF. The CDR3 DNA is TGCGCCAGCAGCTCCAGACCCACAGAGAGCTATGGCTACACCTTC. Full variable domain (remainder filled in from reference TRBV5-1 and TRBJ1-2): KAGVTQTPRYLIKTRGQQVTLSCSPISGHRSVSWYQQTPGQGLQFLFEYFSETQRNKGNFPGRFSGRQFSNSRSEMNVSTLELGDSALYLCASSSRPTESYGYTFGSGTRLTVV.

V and J are TRBV6-1 and TRBJ1-5, with TRBD1 matching 8 bases. V shed 6 bases and J 0 bases; nucleotides not matched to a gene: 4. CDR1 is MNHNS and CDR2 is SASEGT in the germline V gene. The CDR3 loop spans 15 amino acids. Written as DNA, the CDR3 is TGTGCCAGCAGCACAGGGGGGGATAGCAATCAGCCCCAGCATTTT. Protein product: CASSTGGDSNQPQHF.

The rearrangement uses TRBV2 and TRBJ2-3; 15 bases align to TRBD2. The CDR3 is made up of 17 amino acids. Trimming took 5 bases from V and 4 from J; bases not matched to a gene: 7. Germline V gene sequence: CDR1 SNHLY, CDR2 FYNNEI. The CDR3 spells CASSTIRTSGRADTQYF. The CDR3 nucleotides are TGTGCCAGCAGTACTATCCGGACTAGCGGGAGGGCAGATACGCAGTATTTT.

The CDR3 DNA sequence: TGTGCCAGCAGCCTGGAACTCGGGTCCGGGGAGCTGTTTTTT. Its protein is CASSLELGSGELFF. J is TRBJ2-2 and V is TRBV14; D is uncertain. Germline assignment: CDR1 SGHDN and CDR2 FVKESK. The CDR3 consists of 14 residues. Trimming stripped 4 bases from V and 6 bases from J, with 12 bases between.

The V call is TRBV6-5, the J call TRBJ2-5; a possible D gene is TRBD1 (5 bases). The J call may be in error: the DNA end matches TRBJ2-7 better. The CDR3 sequence is 13 residues long. Germline CDR1 and CDR2: MNHEY and SVGAGI. The DNA for the CDR3 is TGTGCCAGCATTTCCCCAGGGTCCTACGAGCAGTACTTC. It codes for CASISPGSYEQYF.

The chain uses TRBV28 and TRBJ2-5; unclear D gene. Trimming took off 3 bases at V and 1 base at J, with 12 bases between the two ends. This CDR3 is 15 amino acids long. Germline V lookup: CDR1 MDHEN, CDR2 SYDVKM. This chain's CDR3 is CASSFVPGVQETQYF. For the CDR3, the DNA is TGTGCCAGCAGTTTCGTACCCGGCGTCCAAGAGACCCAGTACTTC. Combining the CDR3 with reference TRBV28 and TRBJ2-5 gives the whole variable domain DVKVTQSSRYLVKRTGEKVFLECVQDMDHENMFWYRQDPGLGLRLIYFSYDVKMKEKGDIPEGYSVSREKKERFSLILESASTNQTSMYLCASSFVPGVQETQYFGPGTRLLVL.

The chain is built from TRBV13 and TRBJ2-5, with TRBD1 matching 7 bases. The trim removed 2 bases at V and 5 bases at J, leaving 8 bases unmatched. The CDR3 loop spans 15 amino acids. In germline, CDR1 is PRHDT, CDR2 FYEKMQ (reference sequence). In nucleotides, the CDR3 is TGTGCCAGCAGCTTATGGGTAGGGGGCTTTGAGACCCAGTACTTC. It is translated as CASSLWVGGFETQYF.

The CDR3 is CASSETPAQFF. DNA of the CDR3: TGTGCCAGCAGCGAGACACCCGCGCAGTTCTTC. J is TRBJ2-1 and V is TRBV7-9; no clear D. Trimming removed 5 bases at V and 12 bases at J, with 11 bases between. CDR1 is SEHNR, CDR2 FQNEAQ, per germline (reference sequence). The length of the CDR3 is 11 residues.

The rearrangement uses TRBV5-6 and TRBJ2-2; D gene unclear. The CDR3 runs to 12 residues. Between the trimmed V and J ends, which lost 2 bases and 7 bases, there was a span of 6 bases. Germline loops: CDR1 SGHDT, CDR2 YYEEEE. CDR3 DNA: TGTGCCAGCAGCTTTCTTGGCGGGGAGCTGTTTTTT. This encodes CASSFLGGELFF.

Details on this clone: Other nucleotide sequences in the sample specify the same CDR3. The J gene is TRBJ2-3, the V gene TRBV5-1; D gene uncertain. CDR1 and CDR2 from the germline V gene are SGHRS and YFSETQ. The V end was cut by 4 bases, the J end by 0 bases, with 6 bases between. The CDR3 length is 13 residues. CDR3 residues: CASSLISTDTQYF. In nucleotides, the CDR3 is TGCGCCAGCAGCCTAATAAGCACAGATACGCAGTATTTT.

V and J are TRBV6-1 and TRBJ2-7, with D unclear. With 3 bases removed from V and 2 bases from J, the gap between germline ends came to 11 bases. Per the germline V gene, CDR1 is MNHNS and CDR2 is SASEGT. This CDR3 spans 14 amino acids. The CDR3, as DNA: TGTGCCAGCAGTGACGTGGGTTCCGCCTACGAGCAGTACTTC. This gives the protein CASSDVGSAYEQYF.

The rearrangement joins TRBV9 to TRBJ2-7; possibly TRBD1 for D (6 bases). V lost 0 bases and J 5 bases, leaving 27 bases between the germline ends. This CDR3 is 19 amino acids long. Per the germline V gene, CDR1 is SGDLS and CDR2 is YYNGEE. The CDR3 nucleotides are TGTGCCAGCAGCGTAGGGCAGGGGCGGTCCTATCCTCCGGCGCACGAGCAGTACTTC. Protein product: CASSVGQGRSYPPAHEQYF.

The gene calls are TRBV13 and TRBJ2-3; D is unresolved. With 2 bases removed from V and 6 bases from J, the gap between germline ends came to 18 bases. Per germline, CDR1 PRHDT and CDR2 FYEKMQ (reference sequence). CDR3 size: 16 residues. The CDR3 loop is CASSLKAASLPDTQYF. CDR3 DNA sequence: TGTGCCAGCAGCTTAAAGGCGGCCTCCCTTCCGGATACGCAGTATTTT. The full variable domain, completed using reference TRBV13 and TRBJ2-3, is AAGVIQSPRHLIKEKRETATLKCYPIPRHDTVYWYQQGPGQDPQFLISFYEKMQSDKGSIPDRFSAQQFSDYHSELNMSSLELGDSALYFCASSLKAASLPDTQYFGPGTRLTVL.

The chain carries TRBV19 and TRBJ1-5, with a possible D match to TRBD1 (5 bases). Per the germline V gene, CDR1 is LNHDA and CDR2 is SQIVND (reference sequence). The CDR3 runs to 15 residues. Between the trimmed V and J ends, which lost 1 base and 5 bases, there was a span of 12 bases. The CDR3, as DNA: TGTGCCAGTAGTATAGGGGGCCCCACCCATCAGCCCCAGCATTTT. Protein: CASSIGGPTHQPQHF.

This clone was observed once. The chain uses TRBV10-3 and TRBJ1-1, with D maybe TRBD1 (5 bases). The germline gives CDR1 ENHRY, CDR2 SYGVKD. V lost 10 bases and J lost 1, with 7 bases in between. The CDR3 extends over 11 amino acids. CDR3: CATTGNTEAFF. CDR3 nucleotides: TGTGCCACCACAGGGAACACTGAAGCTTTCTTT.

The chain combines TRBV9 with TRBJ2-1; 11 nucleotides agree with TRBD1. This CDR3 has 16 residues. V was clipped by 0 bases and J by 3 bases; unmatched bases: 2. CDR1 is SGDLS and CDR2 is YYNGEE in the germline V gene. The CDR3, as DNA: TGTGCCAGCAGCGTAGGCGGGACAGGGGGCTACAATGAGCAGTTCTTC. It encodes CASSVGGTGGYNEQFF.

On this clone: The same CDR3 can be traced to other DNA sequences in this sample. The rearrangement joins TRBV28 to TRBJ2-7; D is perhaps TRBD1 (6 bases). The CDR3 covers 13 residues. V shed 6 bases and J shed 1 base, with 10 bases lying between them. Germline loops: CDR1 MDHEN, CDR2 SYDVKM. CDR3 in DNA: TGTGCCAGCAGGCGAGGACAGTCCTACGAGCAGTACTTC. Protein sequence: CASRRGQSYEQYF.

With regard to this clone: This sample also contains other DNA sequences that code for the same CDR3. The chain recombines TRBV5-4 with TRBJ1-1; the D gene is possibly TRBD1 (6 bases). The CDR3 runs to 14 residues. The V end was cut by 3 bases, the J end by 0 bases, with 9 bases between. Germline V gene lookup returns CDR1 SGHNT and CDR2 YYREEE (reference sequence). The CDR3 region has the DNA TGTGCCAGCAGCTCAGGACAGTTGAACACTGAAGCTTTCTTT. It yields the protein CASSSGQLNTEAFF. The variable domain in full, with the rest retrieved from reference TRBV5-4 and TRBJ1-1, is ETGVTQSPTHLIKTRGQQVTLRCSSQSGHNTVSWYQQALGQGPQFIFQYYREEENGRGNFPPRFSGLQFPNYSSELNVNALELDDSALYLCASSSGQLNTEAFFGQGTRLTVV.

The J gene is TRBJ2-5, the V gene TRBV9; D may be TRBD1 (6 bases). V was clipped by 4 bases and J by 2 bases, with 9 bases between them. The CDR3 has 13 residues. Per the germline V gene, CDR1 is SGDLS and CDR2 is YYNGEE. The chain's CDR3 is CASSIGQQETQYF. The CDR3 nucleotides read TGTGCCAGCAGCATTGGACAGCAAGAGACCCAGTACTTC.

The chain uses TRBV18 and TRBJ2-1; 8 nucleotides align to TRBD2. The CDR3 extends over 14 amino acids. After removal of 3 bases from V and 10 bases from J, the junction contained 8 bases not matched to a gene. The germline CDR1 and CDR2 sequences are KGHSH and LQKENI. The CDR3 protein is CASSPLRPSGEQFF. The CDR3 nucleotides read TGTGCCAGCTCACCGCTTAGACCTAGCGGGGAGCAGTTCTTC.

This clone came up once. The chain carries TRBV25-1 and TRBJ2-5, with TRBD2 identical over 13 bases. Germline assignment: CDR1 MGHDK and CDR2 SYGVNS. The CDR3 is 16 amino acids. J lost 3 bases, V lost 7 bases, and 8 bases had no gene match. CDR3 in amino acids: CASKGGGLAGEETQYF. In DNA form, the CDR3 reads TGTGCCAGCAAAGGGGGAGGACTAGCGGGAGAAGAGACCCAGTACTTC.

V and J are TRBV18 and TRBJ2-1; 14 bases are shared with TRBD2. V was clipped by 4 bases and J by 7 bases; unmatched bases: 9. CDR1 is KGHSH and CDR2 is LQKENI in the germline V gene. The CDR3 extends over 17 amino acids. The chain's CDR3 is CASSQRGTSGRGNEQFF. DNA for the CDR3: TGTGCCAGCTCACAAAGAGGGACTAGCGGGAGAGGAAATGAGCAGTTCTTC. Complete variable domain (other parts from reference TRBV18 and TRBJ2-1): NAGVMQNPRHLVRRRGQEARLRCSPMKGHSHVYWYRQLPEEGLKFMVYLQKENIIDESGMPKERFSAEFPKEGPSILRIQQVVRGDSAAYFCASSQRGTSGRGNEQFFGPGTRLTVL.

V is TRBV19 and J is TRBJ2-6; D remains unclear. CDR3 size: 11 residues. Trimming removed 2 bases at V and 10 bases at J, with 3 bases between. Per the germline V gene, CDR1 is LNHDA and CDR2 is SQIVND (reference sequence). CDR3 sequence: CASSIFNVLTF. In DNA, the CDR3 is TGTGCCAGTAGTATATTTAACGTCCTGACTTTC.